This TCR beta chain was found in a study of blood T cell repertoires in COVID-19. About the study: The origin of the acute and convalescent COVID-19 samples was the United States, Italy and Spain. In each case, the material was cDNA or gDNA derived from T cells, B-cell-depleted T cells, or PBMCs.

In the original workflow: Reference gene primer amplification in the assay estimated nucleated cell counts. Using immunoSEQ multiplex PCR, the repertoire was profiled, and TCRdb retains in-frame clones only, with some absent. The D gene and trimming were derived from the DNA, and the V and J assignments and clone size from that table. The sample lists about 53,000 clones, around nine tenths occurring once. There are 14 residues in the CDR3. V was shortened by 2 bases and J by 7 bases, with 11 bases between the two germline ends. Per the germline V gene, CDR1 is LGHDT and CDR2 is YNNKEL (reference sequence).

The source of this sequence is a human donor in a cohort sampled during active COVID-19. The sequenced sample consisted of peripheral blood. This chain joins TRBV3-1 (or the pseudogene TRBV3-2) and TRBJ1-4; possible D gene TRBD1, 5 bases. The CDR3 protein is CASSQQGCGEKLFF. The CDR3 DNA sequence: TGTGCCAGCAGCCAACAGGGTTGCGGTGAAAAACTGTTTTTT.